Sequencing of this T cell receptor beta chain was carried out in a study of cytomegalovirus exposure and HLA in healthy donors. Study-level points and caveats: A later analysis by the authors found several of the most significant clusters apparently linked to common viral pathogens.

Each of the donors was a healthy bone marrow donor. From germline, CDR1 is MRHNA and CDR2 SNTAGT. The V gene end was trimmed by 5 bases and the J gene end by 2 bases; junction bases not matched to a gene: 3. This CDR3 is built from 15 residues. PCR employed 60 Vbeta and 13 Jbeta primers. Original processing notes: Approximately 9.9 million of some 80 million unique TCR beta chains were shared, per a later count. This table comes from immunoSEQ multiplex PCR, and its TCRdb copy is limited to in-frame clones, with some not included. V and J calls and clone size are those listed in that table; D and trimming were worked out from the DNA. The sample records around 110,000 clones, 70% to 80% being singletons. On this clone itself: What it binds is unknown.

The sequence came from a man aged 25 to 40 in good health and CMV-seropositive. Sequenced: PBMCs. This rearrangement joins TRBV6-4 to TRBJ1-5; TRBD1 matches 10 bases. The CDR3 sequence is CASSPGTGGNQPQHF. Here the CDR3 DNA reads TGTGCCAGCAGTCCCGGGACAGGGGGCAATCAGCCCCAGCATTTT.